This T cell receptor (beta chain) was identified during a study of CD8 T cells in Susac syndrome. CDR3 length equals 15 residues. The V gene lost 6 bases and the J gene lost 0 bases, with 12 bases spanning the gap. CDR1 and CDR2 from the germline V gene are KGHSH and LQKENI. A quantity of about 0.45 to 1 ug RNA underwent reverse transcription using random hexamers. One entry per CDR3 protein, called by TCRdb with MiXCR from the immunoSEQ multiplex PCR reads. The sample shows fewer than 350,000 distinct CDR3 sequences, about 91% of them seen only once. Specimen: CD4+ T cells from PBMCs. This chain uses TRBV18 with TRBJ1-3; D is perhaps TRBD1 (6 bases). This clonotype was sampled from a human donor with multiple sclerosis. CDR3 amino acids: CASSLSGASGNTIYF. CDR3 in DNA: TGTGCCAGCTCTTTGTCGGGGGCCTCTGGAAACACCATATATTTT.